This T cell receptor beta chain is drawn from a study of molecular identifiers for immune sequencing clone quantification. Study-wide context: Replicate RNA came from about 20,000 or 100,000 naive CD8 cells and was split five ways, and four parts were sequenced.

The V end lost 5 bases, the J end lost 6 bases, and 10 bases lay between the germline ends. The CDR3 sequence is 13 residues long. Germline V gene lookup returns CDR1 KGHDR and CDR2 SFDVKD. MiXCR, applied by TCRdb to the PCR reads, yields one record per CDR3 protein. The sample has about 640,000 distinct CDR3 sequences, just under 20% seen once. General study points: The study found clones above 20 RNA copies held over 99% of effector molecules and under 1% in naive cells. A shared barcode on identical TCR molecules could lead to underestimated sizes for highly expanded clones.

CD8+CD4-CCR7+CD45RA+ cells were sorted as naive CD8 T cells. As regards this clonotype: Its cognate antigen is unknown.

What was sequenced was naive CD8+ T cells from blood, with Jurkat cell RNA spiked in. Subset meaning: FACS-sorted CD8+CD4-CCR7+CD45RA+ naive T cells. The TCR originated in a human donor in good health. Some libraries in this study had Jurkat cell RNA spiked in. This rearrangement joins TRBV24-1 to TRBJ2-1; D is perhaps TRBD1 (6 bases). CDR3 sequence (DNA): TGTGCCACCAGTGGAAGCAGGGGCAATGAGCAGTTCTTC. Translated: CATSGSRGNEQFF.